The T cell receptor (beta chain) under discussion was sequenced for a study of PD-1 blockade in classical Hodgkin lymphoma (dated by TCRdb to about 2020). Concerning the study at large: Nivolumab dosing was 3 mg/kg intravenously every 2 weeks, continuing until either disease progression or unacceptable toxicity. To define a peripheral blood immune signature of response to PD-1 blockade in classical Hodgkin lymphoma, the study combined TCR beta sequencing with CyTOF. Beyond this particular receptor, the publication reports: Lower diversity was seen in patients whose nivolumab began less than 1 year after ASCT, and these patients were left out of later analyses so that immune reconstitution would not confound the results. The study was restricted to a single clinical trial cohort, and the causes of repertoire differences, possibly disease activity or prior therapy, were left undefined. By C4D1, a significant rise was seen in CD4+ TCR diversity but not in CD8+ TCR diversity (p=0.0027 vs p=0.16), and the rise was most apparent among complete responders (p=0.02). Baseline diversity similar to that of newly diagnosed patients was observed in trial patients achieving complete response, whereas significantly lower diversity was observed in partial responders and progressors. Baseline TCR diversity was reported to be lower in newly diagnosed patients than in healthy donors and to be lower still in relapsed/refractory patients.

Concerning this clone itself: The target of this receptor is not known. Qualities for individual bases were not recorded, and no much larger clone is one base off.

Genomic DNA was extracted with the Qiagen DNeasy kit from unsorted PBMCs and from negatively selected CD4+ and CD8+ fractions. Amplification of TCR beta CDR3 regions was done by immunoSEQ multiplex PCR with primers that anneal to V and J segments. A synthetic immune receptor repertoire was used to minimize amplification bias, and any residual bias was removed computationally once sequencing was done. Per the source publication's procedure: Custom Python scripts were used to quantify repertoire diversity as the Shannon entropy index. The unsorted, CD4+ and CD8+ repertoires were each analyzed separately, with the exception of combined analyses, where CD4+ and CD8+ sequences were merged in silico. A clone counted as expanded when the clone's frequency after treatment rose at least 2-fold relative to C1D1, and clones undetected at baseline were given a pseudocount of 0.5. Clones with 0 or 1 copy at C1D1 were classified as singleton clones, and clones with 2 or more copies were classified as non-singleton clones. Clones expanded in unsorted samples were annotated as CD4+, CD8+ or unknown by matching protein sequences in sorted samples from the same patient. Wilcoxon tests were applied to paired samples to test diversity changes from C1D1 to C4D1. TCRdb limited this immuneACCESS table to in-frame rearrangements with V and J called. A share of clones is missing; checked studies link under half to unresolved V genes, and the rest is unexplained. The DNA was the basis for D and trimming; V, J and clone size are from that table. For this sample there are about 94,000 clones; roughly 89% appear just once. The ten largest make up approximately 12% of the sample.

The junction shows trimming of 5 bases on V and 0 bases on J, and the gene matches do not reach 7 bases of it. The CDR3 contains 17 residues, cysteine and phenylalanine counted. Only the CDR3 part of the read is kept: 51 bases, read in frame from the first base. In the germline V gene, CDR1 corresponds to SGHRS and CDR2 to YFSETQ. This specimen's time point label, interpreted: cycle 2 day 1 (C2D1) of nivolumab. Every trial patient had relapsed after autologous stem cell transplantation, and cohorts A, B and C differed in prior brentuximab vedotin exposure. The trial cohort comprised some 60 patients with relapsed/refractory classical Hodgkin lymphoma whose best overall responses were complete response, partial response or progressive disease. In the multi-cohort phase II CheckMate 205 trial, trial patients received single-agent nivolumab. Best overall response was determined by an independent review committee according to the 2007 International Working Group response criteria. Trial PBMCs were obtained immediately prior to nivolumab initiation (C1D1) and on therapy at cycle 2 day 1 and cycle 4 day 1. After peripheral blood was drawn into 8 mL Vacutainer Cell Preparation Tubes, PBMCs were isolated by centrifugation and then cryopreserved.

The sequence joins TRBV5-1 to TRBJ2-2; TRBD2 matches 10 bases in the middle. This TCR was recovered from a human donor with classical Hodgkin lymphoma. The specimen was peripheral blood mononuclear cells (PBMCs), collected before the second cycle of nivolumab. The DNA sequence is given as TGCGCCAGCAGAATTAGCGGGGGGACAGCGAACACCGGGGAGCTGTTTTTT. It specifies CASRISGGTANTGELFF.